A selection of T cell receptor beta chains follows, all from one sample in a study of blood T cell repertoires in COVID-19. TCRdb's table, derived via immunoSEQ multiplex PCR, lists solely in-frame clones and lacks some. In the table there are 70,000 to 80,000 clones, roughly four fifths of which are singletons. Sequenced sample: peripheral blood. The source is a man aged 45-60 years with acute or convalescent COVID-19. CDR3s include the opening cysteine and the closing phenylalanine or tryptophan. D genes are given only for firm matches. Expanded clones are given a class, and other clones once, few, many or no size at all.

J	size	V	D	CDR3	DNA
TRBJ2-1	NA	TRBV20-1	NA	CSARTPLQFF	TGCAGTGCCAGGACTCCCCTGCAGTTCTTC
TRBJ2-1	NA	TRBV27	TRBD2	CASTLAGGIYNEQFF	TGTGCCAGCACATTAGCGGGGGGCATTTACAATGAGCAGTTCTTC
TRBJ2-3	NA	TRBV11-3	NA	CASSLGGITDTQYF	TGTGCCAGCAGCCTCGGGGGTATCACAGATACGCAGTATTTT
TRBJ1-1	NA	TRBV5-1	NA	CASSTRTGIPEAFF	TGCGCCAGCAGCACCCGGACGGGGATCCCTGAAGCTTTCTTT
TRBJ1-3	few	TRBV6-6	TRBD1	CASSRQGPDSGNTIYF	TGTGCCAGCAGTCGACAGGGGCCGGACTCTGGAAACACCATATATTTT
TRBJ2-3	NA	TRBV6-1	NA	CASSEGAQGLDTQYF	TGTGCCAGCAGTGAAGGTGCCCAGGGGTTGGATACGCAGTATTTT
TRBJ2-5	NA	TRBV3-1/TRBV3-2	TRBD2	CASSQDIASGQETQYF	TGTGCCAGCAGCCAAGATATCGCTAGCGGGCAAGAGACCCAGTACTTC
TRBJ1-4	NA	TRBV5-1	TRBD1	CASSGRTGAPANEKLFF	TGCGCCAGCAGCGGGCGGACAGGGGCGCCAGCTAATGAAAAACTGTTTTTT
TRBJ2-7	NA	TRBV12-3/TRBV12-4	NA	CASSSDVTVGQYF	TGTGCCAGCAGTTCCGATGTTACGGTTGGGCAGTACTTC
TRBJ1-1	NA	TRBV5-1	NA	CASSLPPTENTEAFF	TGCGCCAGCAGCTTACCGCCGACAGAGAACACTGAAGCTTTCTTT
TRBJ2-1	NA	TRBV10-3	TRBD1	CAIHGTGSNEQFF	TGTGCCATACACGGGACAGGGAGCAATGAGCAGTTCTTC
TRBJ2-3	NA	TRBV29-1	NA	CSVEEDGGPADTQYF	TGCAGCGTTGAAGAGGATGGGGGCCCAGCAGATACGCAGTATTTT
TRBJ1-1	few	TRBV5-5	NA	CASSSAGTTNTEAFF	TGTGCCAGCAGCTCCGCCGGGACAACAAACACTGAAGCTTTCTTT
TRBJ1-4	few	TRBV5-1	NA	CASSFSGTNEKLFF	TGCGCCAGCAGCTTCTCAGGGACTAATGAAAAACTGTTTTTT
TRBJ1-3	NA	TRBV4-1	NA	CASSLSDSHSGNTIYF	TGCGCCAGCAGCCTTTCGGACTCGCACTCTGGAAACACCATATATTTT
TRBJ1-6	NA	TRBV6-5	TRBD1	CASSYGTDNSPLHF	TGTGCCAGCAGTTACGGGACAGATAATTCACCCCTCCACTTT
TRBJ1-2	once	TRBV29-1	NA	CSVGFDAVSGIYGYTF	TGCAGCGTTGGGTTCGACGCCGTGTCGGGAATCTACGGCTACACCTTC
TRBJ2-1	NA	TRBV4-2	NA	CASSQGTSREYNEQFF	TGTGCCAGCAGCCAAGGAACTAGCCGAGAGTACAATGAGCAGTTCTTC
TRBJ1-5	once	TRBV7-2	NA	CASSLEVGDQPQHF	TGTGCCAGCAGCCTTGAGGTCGGGGATCAGCCCCAGCATTTT
TRBJ1-4	NA	TRBV25-1	NA	CASSPQGLLNEKLFF	TGTGCCAGCAGCCCACAGGGTCTCTTGAATGAAAAACTGTTTTTT
TRBJ2-7	NA	TRBV6-5	TRBD1	CASSYLGGSRYEQYF	TGTGCCAGCAGTTACTTAGGGGGCTCACGATACGAGCAGTACTTC
TRBJ2-7	NA	TRBV7-8	TRBD2	CASSEKGLAEGGYEQYF	TGTGCCAGCAGCGAAAAGGGACTAGCGGAAGGGGGGTACGAGCAGTACTTC
TRBJ1-6	few	TRBV5-8	NA	CASSFDRNSPLHF	TGTGCCAGCAGCTTTGACAGGAATTCACCCCTCCACTTT
TRBJ1-2	NA	TRBV4-3	TRBD1	CASSRSDRAVRNGYTF	TGCGCCAGCAGCCGCTCGGACAGGGCGGTCCGGAATGGCTACACCTTC
TRBJ1-4	NA	TRBV2	TRBD1	CASRDQGAPNEKLFF	TGTGCCAGCAGAGACCAGGGGGCGCCTAATGAAAAACTGTTTTTT
TRBJ2-7	NA	TRBV5-6	TRBD2	CASSLGLAGVGEQYF	TGTGCCAGCAGCTTGGGGCTAGCGGGAGTGGGCGAGCAGTACTTC
TRBJ1-5	NA	TRBV5-6	TRBD1	CASSRQGVGNQPQHF	TGTGCCAGCAGCCGACAGGGGGTGGGCAATCAGCCCCAGCATTTT
TRBJ2-3	NA	TRBV2	TRBD2	CASSPGGFYTDTQYF	TGTGCCAGCAGCCCCGGGGGGTTCTACACAGATACGCAGTATTTT
TRBJ1-5	NA	TRBV7-2	NA	CASSPPGAQHF	TGTGCCAGCAGCCCCCCGGGGGCCCAGCATTTT
TRBJ1-1	few	TRBV4-1	NA	CASSQGAGISTEAFF	TGCGCCAGCAGCCAAGGGGCAGGAATTTCCACTGAAGCTTTCTTT
TRBJ2-7	NA	TRBV5-1	TRBD2	CASSSGTGGYEQYF	TGCGCCAGCAGCTCCGGGACGGGGGGCTACGAGCAGTACTTC
TRBJ2-7	NA	TRBV18	NA	CASSPGTYEQYF	TGTGCCAGCTCACCCGGGACCTACGAGCAGTACTTC
TRBJ1-2	NA	TRBV29-1	NA	CSTDGPWQAGGYTF	TGCAGCACAGATGGGCCATGGCAGGCAGGGGGCTACACCTTC
TRBJ1-1	once	TRBV9	NA	CASSVDAVVNTEAFF	TGTGCCAGCAGCGTAGATGCGGTGGTGAACACTGAAGCTTTCTTT
TRBJ1-5	NA	TRBV19	NA	CASSTLRQKINQPQHF	TGTGCCAGTAGTACACTTCGACAGAAGATCAATCAGCCCCAGCATTTT
TRBJ2-7	NA	TRBV28	TRBD2	CASSFLAAYEQYF	TGTGCCAGCAGTTTTCTAGCGGCTTACGAGCAGTACTTC
TRBJ1-4	NA	TRBV14	NA	CASSQDRGATNEKLFF	TGTGCCAGCAGCCAAGATCGGGGGGCAACTAATGAAAAACTGTTTTTT
TRBJ1-1	NA	TRBV5-1	NA	CASSLFRTALEAFF	TGCGCCAGCAGCTTGTTCCGGACAGCCCTTGAAGCTTTCTTT
TRBJ2-4	once	TRBV5-1	TRBD2	CASSTAGELAKNIQYF	TGCGCCAGCAGCACAGCGGGGGAGCTAGCCAAAAACATTCAGTACTTC
TRBJ1-2	NA	TRBV3-1/TRBV3-2	TRBD1	CASSQDLTGFYGYTF	TGTGCCAGCAGCCAAGACCTGACAGGGTTTTATGGCTACACCTTC
TRBJ2-7	NA	TRBV10-3	TRBD2	CAISEPAGETYEQYF	TGTGCCATCAGTGAGCCCGCGGGGGAGACCTACGAGCAGTACTTC
TRBJ2-1	NA	TRBV6-4	NA	CASSDLGHENYNEQFF	TGTGCCAGCAGTGATTTGGGACACGAAAACTACAATGAGCAGTTCTTC
TRBJ1-1	NA	TRBV11-1	TRBD1	CASSSRQGLGEAFF	TGTGCCAGCAGCAGCCGACAGGGGTTGGGTGAAGCTTTCTTT
TRBJ1-1	NA	TRBV7-2	TRBD1	CASSLQGGATEAFF	TGTGCCAGCAGCTTACAGGGGGGTGCCACTGAAGCTTTCTTT
TRBJ1-1	NA	TRBV19	NA	CASSIASLLANTEAFF	TGTGCCAGTAGTATAGCAAGCTTGCTAGCGAACACTGAAGCTTTCTTT
TRBJ1-5	NA	TRBV2	NA	CASSVSGNNQPQHF	TGTGCCAGCAGTGTATCAGGGAACAATCAGCCCCAGCATTTT
TRBJ1-6	NA	TRBV3-1/TRBV3-2	NA	CASRLQGTNSPLHF	TGTGCCAGCAGACTTCAGGGGACGAATTCACCCCTCCACTTT
TRBJ2-7	NA	TRBV7-2	TRBD2	CASSLASGEYEQYF	TGTGCCAGCAGCTTAGCGAGCGGGGAGTACGAGCAGTACTTC
TRBJ2-4	NA	TRBV9	TRBD2	CASSSPGRASKNIQYF	TGTGCCAGCAGCTCACCGGGGAGGGCCTCCAAAAACATTCAGTACTTC
TRBJ1-5	NA	TRBV25-1	NA	CASSGQPNQPQHF	TGTGCCAGCAGTGGGCAACCGAATCAGCCCCAGCATTTT
TRBJ2-1	NA	TRBV6-2/TRBV6-3	NA	CASSWGVHEQFF	TGTGCCAGCAGTTGGGGGGTACATGAGCAGTTCTTC
TRBJ1-1	few	TRBV6-6	NA	CASSYLAGVNTEAFF	TGTGCCAGCAGTTACCTAGCAGGGGTTAACACTGAAGCTTTCTTT
TRBJ2-3	NA	TRBV6-4	TRBD1	CASSASGTGPDTQYF	TGTGCCAGCAGTGCCTCCGGGACAGGGCCAGATACGCAGTATTTT
TRBJ2-5	NA	TRBV3-1/TRBV3-2	NA	CASSQALSQGSWQETQYF	TGTGCCAGCAGCCAAGCCCTAAGCCAGGGGTCGTGGCAGGAGACCCAGTACTTC
TRBJ2-7	NA	TRBV7-9	TRBD1	CASSLAWGTGGRYEQYF	TGTGCCAGCAGCTTAGCATGGGGAACAGGGGGCAGATACGAGCAGTACTTC
TRBJ1-2	NA	TRBV11-2	NA	CASSSRGDYGYTF	TGTGCCAGCAGCTCGAGAGGTGACTATGGCTACACCTTC
TRBJ2-2	NA	TRBV11-2	NA	CASSLVSRARTGELFF	TGTGCCAGCAGCCTGGTTTCGCGGGCCCGCACCGGGGAGCTGTTTTTT
TRBJ2-7	NA	TRBV7-9	TRBD1	CATEGAGYYEQYF	TGTGCCACCGAGGGGGCAGGCTACTACGAGCAGTACTTC
TRBJ1-1	once	TRBV12-5	NA	CASALDRNTEAFF	TGTGCTAGTGCCCTGGACAGGAACACTGAAGCTTTCTTT